Below are 20 T cell receptor beta chains sequenced from a single sample in a study of blood T cell repertoires in COVID-19. The table came from immunoSEQ multiplex PCR; TCRdb's copy has only in-frame clones and leaves some out. The repertoire consists of around 480,000 clones, with about 91% occurring once and the leading ten covering around 12%. The sequenced sample was peripheral blood. The receptors shown here come from a woman in her forties or fifties with COVID-19, enrolled during active disease.

This clone has just a few counts. This sequence joins TRBV19 and TRBJ2-1; 7 bases fit TRBD1. The germline V gene encodes CDR1 LNHDA and CDR2 SQIVND (reference sequence). Losses at the gene ends were 3 bases for V and 6 bases for J; bases not matched to a gene: 5. The CDR3 spans 14 residues. CDR3 bases: TGTGCCAGTAGTATTGGGGCAGGGGGCAATGAGCAGTTCTTC. Its translation: CASSIGAGGNEQFF.

In this sample, this clone turned up once. The sample carries other DNA sequences with the same CDR3. The chain employs TRBV24-1 and TRBJ2-3; 10 bases map to TRBD2. Per the germline V gene, CDR1 is KGHDR and CDR2 is SFDVKD. The junction had 7 bases not matched to a gene; V was cut back by 4 bases and J by 4 bases. The CDR3 consists of 16 residues. The CDR3 coding sequence is TGTGCCACCAGTGACCCGAGCGGGGGGGCCCCAGATACGCAGTATTTT. Protein: CATSDPSGGAPDTQYF.

This clone was counted only a few times. Distinct nucleotide sequences in the sample also encode this CDR3. The J gene is TRBJ1-1, the V gene TRBV9; D might be TRBD1 (5 bases). The germline V and J ends were trimmed by 2 bases and 5 bases, with 13 bases remaining between them. Germline lookup yields CDR1 SGDLS and CDR2 YYNGEE. This CDR3 has 14 amino acids. This CDR3 reads CASSVQGAGTEAFF. CDR3 in DNA: TGTGCCAGCAGCGTCCAGGGTGCTGGGACTGAAGCTTTCTTT. Full variable domain (remainder filled in from reference TRBV9 and TRBJ1-1): DSGVTQTPKHLITATGQRVTLRCSPRSGDLSVYWYQQSLDQGLQFLIQYYNGEERAKGNILERFSAQQFPDLHSELNLSSLELGDSALYFCASSVQGAGTEAFFGQGTRLTVV.

This clone was seen just once. The V call is TRBV19, the J call TRBJ2-3; TRBD2 matches 13 bases. Trimming at V came to 6 bases and at J to 6 bases, leaving 6 bases not matched to a gene. The germline V gene has CDR1 LNHDA and CDR2 SQIVND (reference sequence). The CDR3 contains 15 residues. The CDR3 region has the DNA TGTGCCAGTAGCACCTTACTAGCGGGGGGGGATACGCAGTATTTT. Encoded protein: CASSTLLAGGDTQYF.

The V gene is TRBV7-9, the J gene TRBJ1-2, with D possibly matching TRBD1 (6 bases). V lost 1 base to trimming and J lost 0 bases, with 9 bases between them. Germline lookup yields CDR1 SEHNR and CDR2 FQNEAQ (reference sequence). This CDR3 region has 15 residues. The CDR3 nucleotides read TGTGCCAGCAGCTTAGGCGCAGGGGCTAACTATGGCTACACCTTC. Its protein product is CASSLGAGANYGYTF.

V gene TRBV24-1 combines with J gene TRBJ2-7; a weak D match, TRBD1 (5 bases). Germline CDR1 is KGHDR and CDR2 is SFDVKD. V was cut by 4 bases and J by 7 bases, with 16 bases left in between. The CDR3 is 14 residues long. CDR3 in amino acids: CATSDASQVSEQYF. Written as DNA, the CDR3 is TGTGCCACCAGTGACGCATCACAGGTTAGTGAGCAGTACTTC.

The chain links TRBV7-9 to TRBJ2-3; TRBD1 aligns across 7 bases. V lost 7 bases and J lost 4; bases outside the gene matches: 11. The CDR3 spans 15 residues. Germline V gene sequence: CDR1 SEHNR, CDR2 FQNEAQ (reference sequence). CDR3: CASTAEGGRADTQYF. CDR3 coding DNA: TGTGCCAGCACCGCGGAAGGGGGCCGGGCAGATACGCAGTATTTT.

The chain employs TRBV9 and TRBJ1-6; D remains unclear. The CDR3 consists of 13 residues. Per the germline V gene, CDR1 is SGDLS and CDR2 is YYNGEE. V was clipped by 3 bases and J by 8 bases, with 9 bases between them. Here the CDR3 DNA reads TGTGCCAGCAGCGCCGAGGAGGATTCACCCCTCCACTTT. Protein: CASSAEEDSPLHF.

The genes are TRBV2 and TRBJ1-1; D unresolved. V shed 0 bases and J shed 0 bases, with 5 bases lying between them. The CDR3 consists of 14 residues. From germline, CDR1 is SNHLY and CDR2 FYNNEI. CDR3: CASSEAPMNTEAFF. CDR3 DNA: TGTGCCAGCAGTGAAGCCCCCATGAACACTGAAGCTTTCTTT.

The chain joins TRBV7-8 to TRBJ2-1; possible D gene TRBD1, 5 bases. Germline loops: CDR1 SGHVS, CDR2 FQNEAQ. This CDR3 contains 18 residues. Trimming pared 5 bases from V and 2 bases from J, leaving 22 bases between. The CDR3 DNA reads TGTGCCAGCAGCCCAGTAGGGGCCGACTTGTCCCCCTACAATGAGCAGTTCTTC. Encoded protein: CASSPVGADLSPYNEQFF.

This clone has just one count. This sequence joins TRBV19 and TRBJ2-1, with D perhaps matching TRBD1 (7 bases). The V and J ends lost 2 bases and 7 bases respectively, with 18 bases between them. CDR1 LNHDA and CDR2 SQIVND come from the germline V gene (reference sequence). The CDR3 loop spans 16 amino acids. DNA for the CDR3: TGTGCCAGTAGTATACCAGGGCAGGGGGGATGGAATGAGCAGTTCTTC. Amino acids: CASSIPGQGGWNEQFF.

This chain connects TRBV6-1 to TRBJ1-5; perhaps TRBD1 as D (6 bases). The V gene's germline CDR1 is MNHNS and CDR2 SASEGT. This CDR3 is built from 17 residues. V lost 3 bases and J lost 3, with 18 bases in between. In DNA form, the CDR3 reads TGTGCCAGCAGTGAGGTGGGGGGGGGCTTTATCAATCAGCCCCAGCATTTT. Translated, it gives CASSEVGGGFINQPQHF.

As for this clone: A much larger clone sits a single nucleotide away, making a read error possible. The V and J genes are TRBV29-1 and TRBJ2-5; 7 bases agree with TRBD1. The CDR3 runs to 12 residues. V lost 7 bases and J lost 1; bases outside the gene matches: 3. Germline CDR1 reads SQVTM; CDR2 reads ANQGSEA. The CDR3 sequence: CSARDSQETQYF. The CDR3 nucleotides read TGCAGCGCTCGGGACAGCCAAGAGACCCAGTACTTC.

The rearrangement links TRBV6-6 to TRBJ1-1; D might be TRBD1 (6 bases). Trimming took 7 bases from V and 2 from J, leaving 17 bases between them. In germline, CDR1 is MNHNY, CDR2 SVGAGI (reference sequence). This CDR3 comprises 15 residues. The CDR3 protein is CASTGARQVNTEAFF. Here the CDR3 DNA reads TGTGCCAGCACTGGGGCCCGACAGGTAAACACTGAAGCTTTCTTT.

The chain uses TRBV28 and TRBJ2-7; TRBD2 matches 7 bases. Trimming at V came to 5 bases and at J to 2 bases, leaving 12 bases not matched to a gene. Germline CDR1 and CDR2: MDHEN and SYDVKM. The CDR3 has 16 amino acids. In DNA, the CDR3 is TGTGCCAGCAGTACCGGGACTACCACTTTTCCCTACGAGCAGTACTTC. It translates to CASSTGTTTFPYEQYF.

The chain links TRBV4-1 to TRBJ1-2, with 11 bases aligning to TRBD1. The ends lost 5 bases at V and 7 bases at J; junction bases unmatched: 15. Germline V gives CDR1 MGHRA, CDR2 YSYEKL. This CDR3 contains 17 residues. The CDR3 loop reads CASSKAPTGQGAFGYTF. The CDR3 region has the DNA TGCGCCAGCAGCAAAGCCCCCACAGGACAGGGGGCGTTTGGCTACACCTTC.

The chain carries TRBV7-2 and TRBJ2-7; unclear D gene. Germline assignment: CDR1 SGHTA and CDR2 FQGNSA. Trimming took 1 base from V and 7 from J, leaving 17 bases between them. The CDR3 runs to 15 residues. CDR3 residues: CASSLVLQLDGEQYF. CDR3 DNA: TGTGCCAGCAGCTTAGTTTTACAGTTAGATGGGGAGCAGTACTTC.

The rearrangement links TRBV6-1 to TRBJ1-2, with a tentative D call TRBD1 (6 bases). V lost 2 bases, J lost 2 bases, and 24 bases lay in between. Germline V gives CDR1 MNHNS, CDR2 SASEGT. CDR3 length: 19 amino acids. The CDR3, as DNA: TGTGCCAGCAGTGAAAGGGGGAATATACCGGGACATCGAAACTATGGCTACACCTTC. This encodes CASSERGNIPGHRNYGYTF.

This clone was seen just once. This rearrangement joins TRBV27 to TRBJ1-2; the match to TRBD1 covers 7 bases. Unmatched junction bases numbered 6, after V lost 5 bases and J lost 0 bases. CDR3 length: 15 residues. From germline, CDR1 is MNHEY and CDR2 SMNVEV (reference sequence). CDR3 sequence: CASSKTTGPNYGYTF. The CDR3 coding sequence is TGTGCCAGCAGTAAGACGACAGGGCCTAACTATGGCTACACCTTC.

This clone was seen just once. The chain couples TRBV5-8 to TRBJ1-5, with D tentatively TRBD1 (6 bases). The CDR3 runs 18 residues. Per germline, CDR1 SGHTS and CDR2 YDEGEE. Trimming stripped 3 bases from V and 2 bases from J, with 21 bases between. For the CDR3, the DNA is TGTGCCAGCAGCTCCTTTGGAGGGGGGGCGGTTGGCAATCAGCCCCAGCATTTT. This gives the protein CASSSFGGGAVGNQPQHF.